This T cell receptor (beta chain) was found in a study of post-analysis software for immune sequencing data (dated by TCRdb to about 2015). For the study in its entirety: The recorded disease courses included relapsing-remitting, secondary progressive and progressive-relapsing multiple sclerosis, and some patients had no subtype annotation. The patient repertoires were set against approximately 10 previously published healthy control repertoires from donors whose ages ranged from roughly 6 to 25 years. A subset of samples was prepared in parallel using single-end sample barcoding, then pooled and co-amplified after Illumina adapter ligation. General conclusions and limits of the study: The control group was slightly older than the multiple sclerosis patient group. Direct clustering with F measure showed strong co-clustering of samples prepared in the same batch, prompting a batch-effect correction. Normalized Chao1 diversity was significantly lower in multiple sclerosis patients than controls, suggesting substantial peripheral T-cell clonal expansion. Significantly higher frequencies in patients than in controls were found for several TRBV segments, including TRBV5-6, TRBV5-1 and TRBV20-1.

To demonstrate the VDJtools post-analysis software, the study profiled TCR beta repertoires from the peripheral blood of about 13 young patients with multiple sclerosis. Multiple sclerosis patients were children and adolescents aged about 6 to 17 years. In its sample, this clonotype was seen many times. Its target antigen remains unknown. The record has no base qualities; no much larger clone is one base away. The V and J ends are trimmed by 2 bases and 0 bases, leaving 11 bases between them. The germline V gene supplies CDR1 MNHEY and CDR2 SVGAGI. Reading from cysteine to phenylalanine, the CDR3 counts 15 amino acids. Just the 45-base CDR3 DNA is kept, in frame starting at base 1. To prepare the library, PCR was applied. The sequencer was an Illumina HiSeq 2500. To reduce PCR and sequencing biases, unique molecular identifiers were built into the TCR beta cDNA libraries. Every 1 to 10 million input T cells yielded about 500,000 cDNA molecules, meaning each molecule approximated one T cell. The patient libraries were prepared and sequenced using the same protocol as the earlier healthy control dataset. Within a given batch, samples were prepared together, multiplexed and sequenced on the same HiSeq lane. Under the source paper's analysis protocol: Raw barcoded reads were processed with MIGEC, and single-read molecular identifier groups were discarded before consensus assembly and CDR3 extraction. Clonotype tables were post-analysed with VDJtools, normalizing diversity by down-sampling all datasets to the smallest sample size. Repertoire overlap clustering matched CDR3 amino acid but not nucleotide sequences to correct batch-related cross-sample contamination. The raw public reads went through TCRdb reprocessing: fastp at Q25, MiXCR clone calling, in-frame beta chains kept. Entries that share a CDR3 protein sequence are merged under the most common genes and DNA. The V and J calls, along with clone size, are taken from TCRdb and not from the paper's own processing. The sample profile shows roughly 430,000 distinct CDR3 sequences; 30% to 45% of them were found once. The top ten clonotypes cover less than 8% of the sample.

This TCR was recovered from a girl aged 2 to 10 with multiple sclerosis. The sequenced sample consisted of blood. The chain is made from TRBV6-5 and TRBJ2-7; the D gene remains uncertain. The nucleotide sequence is given as TGTGCCAGCAGTTACGGCAGGACCTTCTCCTACGAGCAGTACTTC. Translation gives CASSYGRTFSYEQYF.